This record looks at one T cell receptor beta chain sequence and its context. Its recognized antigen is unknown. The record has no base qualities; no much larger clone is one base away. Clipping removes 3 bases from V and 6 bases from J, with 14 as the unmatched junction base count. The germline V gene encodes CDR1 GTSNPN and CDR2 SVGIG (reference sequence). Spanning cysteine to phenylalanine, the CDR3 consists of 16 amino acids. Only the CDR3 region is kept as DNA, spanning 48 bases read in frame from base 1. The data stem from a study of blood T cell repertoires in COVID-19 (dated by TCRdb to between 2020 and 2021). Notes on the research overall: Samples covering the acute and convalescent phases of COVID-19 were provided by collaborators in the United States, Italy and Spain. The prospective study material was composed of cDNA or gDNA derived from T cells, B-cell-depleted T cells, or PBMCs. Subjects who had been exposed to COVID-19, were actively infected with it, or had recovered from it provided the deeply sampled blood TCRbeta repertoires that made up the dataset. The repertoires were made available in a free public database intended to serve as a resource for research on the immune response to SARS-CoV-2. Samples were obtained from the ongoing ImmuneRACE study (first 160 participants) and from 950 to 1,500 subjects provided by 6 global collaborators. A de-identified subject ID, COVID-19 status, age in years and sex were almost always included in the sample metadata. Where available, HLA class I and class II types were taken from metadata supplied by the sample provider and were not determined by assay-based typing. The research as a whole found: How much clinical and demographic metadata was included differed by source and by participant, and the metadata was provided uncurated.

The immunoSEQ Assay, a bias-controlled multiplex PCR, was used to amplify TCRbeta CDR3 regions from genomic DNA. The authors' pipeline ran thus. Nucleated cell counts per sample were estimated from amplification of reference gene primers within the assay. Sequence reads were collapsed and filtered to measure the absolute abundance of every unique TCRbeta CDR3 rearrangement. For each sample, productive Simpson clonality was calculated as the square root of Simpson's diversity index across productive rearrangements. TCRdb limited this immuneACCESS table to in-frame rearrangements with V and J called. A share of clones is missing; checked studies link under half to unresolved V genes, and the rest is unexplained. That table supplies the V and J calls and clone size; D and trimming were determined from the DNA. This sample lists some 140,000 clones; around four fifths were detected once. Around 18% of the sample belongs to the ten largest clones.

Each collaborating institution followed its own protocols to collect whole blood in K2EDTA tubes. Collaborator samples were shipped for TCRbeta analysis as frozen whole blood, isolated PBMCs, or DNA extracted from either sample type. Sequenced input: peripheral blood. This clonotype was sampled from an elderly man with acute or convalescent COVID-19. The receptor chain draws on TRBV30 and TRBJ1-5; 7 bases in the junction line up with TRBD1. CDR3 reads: CAWSRQGLSGGQPQHF. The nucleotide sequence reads TGTGCCTGGAGCCGACAGGGCCTCTCTGGGGGTCAGCCCCAGCATTTT.